This T cell receptor (beta chain) appears in the sequencing data of a study of OX40 agonist ivuxolimab in advanced cancers. Study in general: Patients in the trial were receiving intravenous ivuxolimab every 2 weeks, at doses of 0.01 to 10 mg/kg. Study-level points and caveats: Not determined was the antigen specificity of the expanded peripheral T cells. CD4+ T cells averaged fewer expanded clones than CD8+ T cells.

The assay was immunoSEQ multiplex PCR, and TCRdb's table has in-frame clones only and misses some. In the table there are approximately 75,000 clones, approximately 87% of which are singletons. Trimming removed 0 bases from V and 13 bases from J; junction bases left unmatched: 7. The CDR3 runs to 15 residues. Germline V gene data show CDR1 as MRHNA and CDR2 as SNTAGT. Details on this clone: The antigen remains undetermined.

Peripheral blood came from all dose cohorts at three timepoints. The input for sequencing was CD4+ or CD8+ T cells sorted from blood, taken in a trial of the OX40 agonist ivuxolimab. The source is an adult with an advanced solid tumor such as melanoma, head and neck, liver or kidney cancer. V usage is TRBV6-4 and J usage is TRBJ1-6; 9 bases map to TRBD1. CDR3 in amino acids: CASSDSGQGEPPLHF. Here the CDR3 DNA reads TGTGCCAGCAGTGACTCGGGACAGGGAGAACCCCCCCTCCACTTT.